A single T cell receptor (beta chain) is shown here with its context. This sample was included in a study of memory CD4+ T cells and cytomegalovirus serostatus. Whole-study context: This sample comes from healthy Belgian adults, about 10 CMV seropositive, some 22 seronegative.

The data were produced by immunoSEQ multiplex PCR, yet TCRdb's version contains in-frame clones alone and is incomplete. Of about 75,000 clones in the sample, roughly 78% were seen once. This CDR3 contains 17 residues. Germline CDR1 is ENHRY and CDR2 is SYGVKD. The sort gate was single viable CD3+CD4+CD8-CD45RO+ cells for memory CD4+ T cells. The sample comprised memory CD4+ T cells from blood. The sequence derives from an adult in good health and CMV-seropositive. This rearrangement joins TRBV10-3 to TRBJ1-5; D unresolved. Here the CDR3 DNA reads TGTGCTGTTTCAGGTTACCCCGGGCAGTATAGCAATCAGCCCCAGCATTTT. Its translation is CAVSGYPGQYSNQPQHF.